This paragraph covers one T cell receptor beta chain sequence. As yet, its antigen is unknown. This sample is part of a study of T cells in tuberculosis. The overall study: This South African cohort compared adolescents with or without latent tuberculosis against adults with active tuberculosis.

Assay: immunoSEQ multiplex PCR; the TCRdb copy retains only in-frame clones and omits some. Of about 25,000 clones listed, approximately 90% are singletons. Study-wide results and limits: Shorter CDR3-alpha in active tuberculosis partly drove smaller distances.

The sequenced material came from PBMCs. The sequence derives from a donor between 5 and 29 years old with latent tuberculosis or without tuberculosis infection. Some clones in this sample may be carry-over from other donors' samples.

The CDR3 reads CASRNRGSGANVLTF. CDR3 nucleotide sequence: TGTGCCAGCAGGAATAGGGGTTCTGGGGCCAACGTCCTGACTTTC. This chain uses TRBV2 with TRBJ2-6; D might be TRBD1 (5 bases). Trimming removed 6 bases from V and 1 base from J, with 10 bases in between. Germline V lookup: CDR1 SNHLY, CDR2 FYNNEI. The CDR3 is 15 amino acids. Using reference TRBV2 and TRBJ2-6 for the parts outside the CDR3, the full variable domain is EPEVTQTPSHQVTQMGQEVILRCVPISNHLYFYWYRQILGQKVEFLVSFYNNEISEKSEIFDDQFSVERPDGSNFTLKIRSTKLEDSAMYFCASRNRGSGANVLTFGAGSRLTVL.